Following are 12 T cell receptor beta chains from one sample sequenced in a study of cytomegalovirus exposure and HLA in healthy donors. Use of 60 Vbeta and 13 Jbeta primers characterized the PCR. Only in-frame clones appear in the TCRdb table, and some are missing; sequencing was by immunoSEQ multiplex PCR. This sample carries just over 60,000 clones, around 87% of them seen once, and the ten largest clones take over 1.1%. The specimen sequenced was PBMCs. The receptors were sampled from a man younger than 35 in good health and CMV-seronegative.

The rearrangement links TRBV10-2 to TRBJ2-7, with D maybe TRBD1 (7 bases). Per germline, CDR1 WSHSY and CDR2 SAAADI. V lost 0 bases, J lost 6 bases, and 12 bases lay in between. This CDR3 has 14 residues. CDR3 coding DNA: TGCGCCAGCAGTGAGTCGGAGGGGGCAAGCGAGCAGTACTTC. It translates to CASSESEGASEQYF.

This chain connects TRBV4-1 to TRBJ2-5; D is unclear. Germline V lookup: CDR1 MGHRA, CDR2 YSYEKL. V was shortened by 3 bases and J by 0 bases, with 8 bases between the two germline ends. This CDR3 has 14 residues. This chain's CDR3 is CASSHPRDQETQYF. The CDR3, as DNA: TGCGCCAGCAGCCATCCTCGGGACCAAGAGACCCAGTACTTC.

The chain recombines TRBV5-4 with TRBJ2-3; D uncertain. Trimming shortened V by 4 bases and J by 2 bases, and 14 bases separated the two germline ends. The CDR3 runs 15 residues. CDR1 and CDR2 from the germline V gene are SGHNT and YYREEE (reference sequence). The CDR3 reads CASSPRGQPTDTQYF. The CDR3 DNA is TGTGCCAGCAGCCCACGAGGCCAGCCCACAGATACGCAGTATTTT. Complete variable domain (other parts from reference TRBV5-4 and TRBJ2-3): ETGVTQSPTHLIKTRGQQVTLRCSSQSGHNTVSWYQQALGQGPQFIFQYYREEENGRGNFPPRFSGLQFPNYSSELNVNALELDDSALYLCASSPRGQPTDTQYFGPGTRLTVL.

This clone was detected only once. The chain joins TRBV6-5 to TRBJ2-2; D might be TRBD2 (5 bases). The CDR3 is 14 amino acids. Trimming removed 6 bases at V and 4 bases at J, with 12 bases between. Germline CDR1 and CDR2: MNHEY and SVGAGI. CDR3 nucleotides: TGTGCCAGCAGGGTCGGGATGGGCACCGGGGAGCTGTTTTTT. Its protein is CASRVGMGTGELFF.

The CDR3: CASSPTGGINEKLFF. In nucleotides, the CDR3 is TGTGCCAGCAGCCCCACAGGGGGGATAAATGAAAAACTGTTTTTT. V gene TRBV14 combines with J gene TRBJ1-4; 8 bases are shared with TRBD1. The CDR3 has 15 amino acids. CDR1 is SGHDN, CDR2 FVKESK, per germline. The junction had 6 bases not matched to a gene; V was cut back by 4 bases and J by 5 bases.

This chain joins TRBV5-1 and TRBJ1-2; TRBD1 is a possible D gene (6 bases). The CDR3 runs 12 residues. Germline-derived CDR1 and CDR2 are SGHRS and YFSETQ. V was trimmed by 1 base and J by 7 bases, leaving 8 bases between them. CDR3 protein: CASSLRDTGYTF. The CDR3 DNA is TGCGCCAGCAGCTTGAGGGACACTGGCTACACCTTC.

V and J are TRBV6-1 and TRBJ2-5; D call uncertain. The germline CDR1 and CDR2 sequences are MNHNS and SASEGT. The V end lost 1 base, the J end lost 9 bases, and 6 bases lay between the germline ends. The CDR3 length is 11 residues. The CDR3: CASSEGLSQYF. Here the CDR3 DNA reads TGTGCCAGCAGTGAAGGACTGTCCCAGTACTTC.

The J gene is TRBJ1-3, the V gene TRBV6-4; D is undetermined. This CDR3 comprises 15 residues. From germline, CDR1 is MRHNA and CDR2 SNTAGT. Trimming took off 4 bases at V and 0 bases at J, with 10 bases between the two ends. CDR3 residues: CASSASGDSGNTIYF. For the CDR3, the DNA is TGTGCCAGCAGTGCGAGCGGGGACTCTGGAAACACCATATATTTT.

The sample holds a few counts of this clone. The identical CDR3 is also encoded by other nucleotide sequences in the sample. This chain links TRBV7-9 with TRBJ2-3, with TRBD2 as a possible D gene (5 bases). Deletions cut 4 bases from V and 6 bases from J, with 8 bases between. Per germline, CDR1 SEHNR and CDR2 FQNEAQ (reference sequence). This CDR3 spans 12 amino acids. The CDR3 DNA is TGTGCCAGCAGCTCCTCGGGGGATACGCAGTATTTT. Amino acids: CASSSSGDTQYF.

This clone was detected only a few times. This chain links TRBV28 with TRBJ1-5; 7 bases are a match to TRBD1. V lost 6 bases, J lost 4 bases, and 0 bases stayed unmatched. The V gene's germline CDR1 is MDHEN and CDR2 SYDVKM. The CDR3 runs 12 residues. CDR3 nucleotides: TGTGCCAGCAGACAGGGGAATCAGCCCCAGCATTTT. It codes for CASRQGNQPQHF.

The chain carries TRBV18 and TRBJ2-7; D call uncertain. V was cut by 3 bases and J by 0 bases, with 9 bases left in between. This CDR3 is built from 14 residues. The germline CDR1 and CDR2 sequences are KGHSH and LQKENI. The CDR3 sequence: CASSPPPGSYEQYF. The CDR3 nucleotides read TGTGCCAGCTCACCTCCTCCAGGCTCCTACGAGCAGTACTTC.

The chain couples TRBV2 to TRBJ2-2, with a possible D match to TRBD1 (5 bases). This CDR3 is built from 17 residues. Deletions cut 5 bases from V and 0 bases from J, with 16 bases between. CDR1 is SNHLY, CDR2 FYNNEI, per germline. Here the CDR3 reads CASSPRTPSSNTGELFF. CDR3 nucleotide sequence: TGTGCCAGCAGTCCGCGGACACCCTCCTCGAACACCGGGGAGCTGTTTTTT.